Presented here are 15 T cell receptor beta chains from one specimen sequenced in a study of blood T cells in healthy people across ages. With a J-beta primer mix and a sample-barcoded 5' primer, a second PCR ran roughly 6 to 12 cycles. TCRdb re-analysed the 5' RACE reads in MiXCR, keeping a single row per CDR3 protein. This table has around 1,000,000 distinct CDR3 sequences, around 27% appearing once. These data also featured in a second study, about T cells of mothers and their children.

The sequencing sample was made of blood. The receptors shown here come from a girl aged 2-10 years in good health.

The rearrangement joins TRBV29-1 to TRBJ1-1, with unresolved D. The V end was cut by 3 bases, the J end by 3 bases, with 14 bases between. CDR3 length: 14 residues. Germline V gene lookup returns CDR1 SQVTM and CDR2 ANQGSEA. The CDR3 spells CSVELRVRDTEAFF. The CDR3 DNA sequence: TGCAGCGTTGAGTTAAGGGTACGGGACACTGAAGCTTTCTTT.

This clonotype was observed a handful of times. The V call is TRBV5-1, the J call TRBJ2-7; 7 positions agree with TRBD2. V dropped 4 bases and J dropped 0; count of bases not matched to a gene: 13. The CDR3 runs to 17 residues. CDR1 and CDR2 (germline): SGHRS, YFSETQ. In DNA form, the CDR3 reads TGCGCCAGCAGCGCTGATCGAGCGGGGCTAACCTCCTACGAGCAGTACTTC. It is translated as CASSADRAGLTSYEQYF.

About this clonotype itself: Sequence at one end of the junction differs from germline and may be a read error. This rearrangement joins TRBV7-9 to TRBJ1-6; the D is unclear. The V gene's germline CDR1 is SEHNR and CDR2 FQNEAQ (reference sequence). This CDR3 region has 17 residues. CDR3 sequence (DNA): TGCGCCAGCAGCCCGACCGGGTCTCTACCTGGCTCCTCACCCCTCCACTTT. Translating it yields CASSPTGSLPGSSPLHF.

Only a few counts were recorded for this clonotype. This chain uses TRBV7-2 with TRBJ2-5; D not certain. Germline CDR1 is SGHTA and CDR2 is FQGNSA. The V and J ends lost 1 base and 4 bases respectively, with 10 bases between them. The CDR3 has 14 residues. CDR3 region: CASSLGTFRETQYF. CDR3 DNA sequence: TGTGCCAGCAGCTTAGGAACTTTCCGAGAGACCCAGTACTTC.

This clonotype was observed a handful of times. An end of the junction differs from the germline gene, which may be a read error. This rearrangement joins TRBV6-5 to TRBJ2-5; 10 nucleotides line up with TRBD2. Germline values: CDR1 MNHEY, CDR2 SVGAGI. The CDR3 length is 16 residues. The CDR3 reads CASSYSPSGGEETQYF. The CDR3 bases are TGTGCCAGCAGCTACTCGCCTAGCGGGGGCGAAGAGACCCAGTACTTC.

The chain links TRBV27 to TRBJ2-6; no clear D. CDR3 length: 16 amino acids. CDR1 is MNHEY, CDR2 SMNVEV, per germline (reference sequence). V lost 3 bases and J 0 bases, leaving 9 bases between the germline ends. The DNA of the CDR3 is TGTGCCAGCAGTTTTCACGGTAGCTCTGGGGCCAACGTCCTGACTTTC. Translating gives CASSFHGSSGANVLTF.

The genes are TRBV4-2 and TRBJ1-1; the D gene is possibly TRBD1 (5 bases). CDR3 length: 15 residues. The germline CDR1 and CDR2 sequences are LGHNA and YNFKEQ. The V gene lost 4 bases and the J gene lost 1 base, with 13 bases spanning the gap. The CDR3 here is CASSPQGRSNTEAFF. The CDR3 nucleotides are TGTGCCAGCAGCCCCCAGGGACGGTCGAACACTGAAGCTTTCTTT.

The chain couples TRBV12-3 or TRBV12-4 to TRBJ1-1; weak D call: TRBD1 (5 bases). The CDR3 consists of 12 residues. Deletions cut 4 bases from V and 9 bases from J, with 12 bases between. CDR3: CASSYPRDQAFF. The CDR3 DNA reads TGTGCCAGCAGTTACCCCCGGGACCAAGCTTTCTTT.

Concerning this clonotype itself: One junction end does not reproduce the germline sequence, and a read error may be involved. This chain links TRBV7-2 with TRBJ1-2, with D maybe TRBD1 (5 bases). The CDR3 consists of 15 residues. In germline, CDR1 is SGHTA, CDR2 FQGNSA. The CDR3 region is CASSLEFGRAYGHTF. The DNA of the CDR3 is TGCGCCAGCAGCTTAGAGTTTGGCAGGGCCTATGGCCACACCTTC.

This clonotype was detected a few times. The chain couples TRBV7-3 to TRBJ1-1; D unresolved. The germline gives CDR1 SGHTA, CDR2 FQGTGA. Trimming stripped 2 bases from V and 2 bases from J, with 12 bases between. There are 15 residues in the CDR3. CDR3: CASSLDWMGNTEAFF. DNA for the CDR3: TGTGCCAGCAGCTTAGATTGGATGGGAAACACTGAAGCTTTCTTT.

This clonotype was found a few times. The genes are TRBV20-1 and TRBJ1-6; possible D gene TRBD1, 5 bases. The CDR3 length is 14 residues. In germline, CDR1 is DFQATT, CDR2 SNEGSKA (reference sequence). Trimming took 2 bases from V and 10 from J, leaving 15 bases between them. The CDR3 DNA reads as TGCAGTGCTAGACGCCAGGGTGGAGGATCACCCCTCCACTTT. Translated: CSARRQGGGSPLHF.

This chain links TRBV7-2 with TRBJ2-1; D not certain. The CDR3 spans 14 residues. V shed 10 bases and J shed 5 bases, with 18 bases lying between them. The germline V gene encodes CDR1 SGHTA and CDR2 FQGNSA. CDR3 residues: CANSLPSSNNEQFF. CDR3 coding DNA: TGTGCCAACAGTTTACCCTCTAGTAACAATGAGCAGTTCTTC.

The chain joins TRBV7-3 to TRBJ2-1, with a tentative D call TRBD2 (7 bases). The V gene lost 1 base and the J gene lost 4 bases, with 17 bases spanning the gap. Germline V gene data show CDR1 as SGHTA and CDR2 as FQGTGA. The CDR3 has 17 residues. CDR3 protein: CASSLKGGRWGYNEQFF. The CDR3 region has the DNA TGTGCCAGCAGCTTAAAGGGGGGGCGTTGGGGGTACAATGAGCAGTTCTTC.

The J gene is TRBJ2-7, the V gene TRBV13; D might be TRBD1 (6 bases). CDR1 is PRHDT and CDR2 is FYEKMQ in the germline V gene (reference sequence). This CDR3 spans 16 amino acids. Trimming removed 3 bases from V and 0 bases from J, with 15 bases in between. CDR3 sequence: CASSFFLEDSSYEQYF. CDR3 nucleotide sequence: TGTGCCAGCAGCTTTTTTTTGGAGGACAGCTCCTACGAGCAGTACTTC. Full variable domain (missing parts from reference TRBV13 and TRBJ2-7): AAGVIQSPRHLIKEKRETATLKCYPIPRHDTVYWYQQGPGQDPQFLISFYEKMQSDKGSIPDRFSAQQFSDYHSELNMSSLELGDSALYFCASSFFLEDSSYEQYFGPGTRLTVT.

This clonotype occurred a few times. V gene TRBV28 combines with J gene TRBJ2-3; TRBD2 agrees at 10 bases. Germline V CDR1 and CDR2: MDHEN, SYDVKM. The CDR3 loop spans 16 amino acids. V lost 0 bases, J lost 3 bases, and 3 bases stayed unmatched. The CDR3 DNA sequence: TGTGCCAGCAGTTTATGGAGCGGGAGGGAAACAGATACGCAGTATTTT. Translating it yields CASSLWSGRETDTQYF.